Listed below are T cell receptor beta chains from one sample, sequenced in a study of beta chain features in type 1 diabetes. Assay used: immunoSEQ multiplex PCR; TCRdb lists only in-frame clones, some missing. The profile shows about 900,000 clones, under 20% of them singletons. The specimen was naive CD4+ T cells from blood. The source of these receptors is a young woman in good health. Both conserved end residues are trimmed from each CDR3.

v_gene,len,j_gene,CDR3aa
TRBV5-6,13,TRBJ2-1,ASSLAGAGYNEQF
TRBV4-2,15,TRBJ2-7,ASSQLDRGPSSYEQY
TRBV7-8,10,TRBJ2-2,ASSYHSGELF
TRBV7-2,11,TRBJ2-3,ASSPRITDTQY
TRBV19,13,TRBJ2-1,ASSMGTISYNEQF
TRBV6-5,11,.,ASRRTGAYEQY
TRBV6-1,16,TRBJ2-4,ASSARDRASIAKNIQY
TRBV7-9,12,TRBJ2-7,ASSKGAGSYEQY
TRBV7-9,15,TRBJ2-4,ASSPVGLAGIKNIQY
TRBV6-5,13,TRBJ2-3,ASSPTRSGRPPQY
TRBV11-2,12,TRBJ1-2,ASSARQGYTIHT
TRBV27,12,TRBJ2-5,ASSLYGGDETQY
TRBV18,16,TRBJ2-2,ASSPNSPGLSNTGELF
TRBV2,11,TRBJ2-2,ASSVQGTGELF
TRBV4-2,12,TRBJ2-2,ASSQGAAPGELF
TRBV1,17,TRBJ2-4,TSSQDPKRGGTGINIQY
TRBV7-3,13,TRBJ2-1,ASSARQTSYNEQF
TRBV7-2,13,TRBJ1-1,ASILDSGVVTEAF
TRBV7-2,11,TRBJ1-2,ASSALGGTGYT
TRBV28,13,TRBJ1-5,ASSLTGTVNQPQH
TRBV6-5,13,TRBJ1-2,ASSYSSDTGGGYT
TRBV5-1,12,TRBJ2-2,ASSLEVATGELF
TRBV7-9,14,TRBJ1-1,ASSLNGGSYQGRAF
TRBV28,16,TRBJ2-3,ASSPLAGGRLNTDTQY
TRBV7-9,13,TRBJ2-1,ASSPAVVRGDEQF
TRBV9,15,TRBJ2-1,ASSALLAGGGYNEQF
TRBV19,12,TRBJ2-5,ASSAPRRRETQY
TRBV4-2,13,TRBJ2-5,ASSQDVLFQETQY
TRBV7-2,16,.,ASRPPGLAGGASYEQY
TRBV5-1,13,TRBJ2-1,ASSTRTSGHNEQF
TRBV10-3,10,TRBJ2-1,AIAPDYNEQF
TRBV5-1,11,TRBJ1-1,ASSPDGTAEAF